The sample holds a few counts of the clone carrying this TCR beta chain. Its antigen is as yet unknown. This sample stems from a study of T-cell memory formation after mild COVID-19. Study-level findings and limits: Some responding clones appeared in pre-infection memory, suggesting cross-reactive memory joined. CD4+ clones that contracted lay mainly in CM and EM; CD8+ ones lay in EMRA. Clones that contracted from day 15 to 85 had balanced CD4/CD8; later expanders were CD4+ biased.

From 5'RACE with constant-segment primers came TCR alpha and TCR beta cDNA libraries that carried sample barcodes and UMIs. TCRdb reanalysed the 5' RACE reads using MiXCR and keeps one entry per CDR3 protein. The profile covers 350,000 to 400,000 distinct CDR3 sequences, with 13% to 15% appearing a single time and 22% taken by the ten largest. Germline CDR1 reads MGHRA; CDR2 reads YSYEKL. Trimming shortened V by 4 bases and J by 7 bases, and 19 bases separated the two germline ends. The CDR3 contains 15 residues. Material: PBMCs or a T cell subset sorted from them (not recorded which). This TCR came from a man between 18 and 29 years old who had mild COVID-19 (a few samples of this study predate the infection). Cell type and time point are not known. The gene calls are TRBV4-1 and TRBJ1-2; perhaps TRBD1 as D (5 bases). CDR3 sequence: CASSLLWDGLSGYTF. CDR3 DNA sequence: TGCGCCAGCAGCCTCCTCTGGGACGGTTTGAGTGGCTACACCTTC.